What follows are 21 T cell receptor beta chains derived from one specimen sequenced in a study of response to subunit inactivated influenza vaccine. TCRdb re-called the RT-PCR reads through MiXCR, storing one row per CDR3 protein. Of under 550,000 distinct CDR3 sequences detected, less than 7.5% appear once; the ten largest clones hold around 13%. The specimen was PBMCs from blood, collected about 23 months after vaccination. Every receptor here comes from a man between 50 and 75 years old who received an inactivated influenza vaccine.

The rearrangement uses TRBV10-1 and TRBJ2-7, with D unresolved. The germline gives CDR1 WNHNN, CDR2 SYGVQD (reference sequence). The V end was cut by 3 bases, the J end by 2 bases, with 17 bases between. There are 16 residues in the CDR3. The CDR3 DNA reads as TGCGCCAGCAGTGATGTGAGGACGTCTTTTACCTACGAGCAGTACTTC. It encodes CASSDVRTSFTYEQYF.

The rearrangement joins TRBV20-1 to TRBJ2-5; 7 bases align to TRBD1. The CDR3 spans 12 residues. V lost 1 base to trimming and J lost 4 bases; unmatched junction nucleotides: 0. Germline-derived CDR1 and CDR2 are DFQATT and SNEGSKA (reference sequence). CDR3 loop: CSARGTGETQYF. CDR3 DNA sequence: TGCAGTGCTAGAGGGACAGGAGAGACCCAGTACTTC.

Regarding this clonotype: A read error is likely, as this CDR3 ends without the conserved phenylalanine or tryptophan. The gene calls are TRBV5-6 and TRBJ2-3; no clear D. Trimming removed 1 base at V and 4 bases at J, with 7 bases between. The germline gives CDR1 SGHDT, CDR2 YYEEEE. The CDR3 contains 13 residues. The CDR3 reads CASSLLMSDTQYS. The CDR3 coding sequence is TGTGCCAGCAGCTTGTTAATGTCAGATACGCAGTATTCT.

This chain connects TRBV10-2 to TRBJ2-7; no clear D. The germline V and J ends were trimmed by 4 bases and 0 bases, with 10 bases remaining between them. In germline, CDR1 is WSHSY, CDR2 SAAADI. The CDR3 totals 14 residues. The CDR3 spells CASSASVSSYEQYF. CDR3 in DNA: TGCGCCAGCAGTGCATCCGTCAGCTCCTACGAGCAGTACTTC.

This clonotype was seen only a few times. The genes are TRBV3-1 and TRBJ1-1, with unresolved D. The CDR3 is 16 amino acids. Germline assignment: CDR1 LGHDT and CDR2 YNNKEL (reference sequence). With 0 bases removed from V and 1 base from J, the gap between germline ends came to 12 bases. CDR3 sequence reads: CASSQDLRAGNTEAFF. CDR3 DNA: TGTGCCAGCAGCCAAGATCTTAGGGCAGGGAACACTGAAGCTTTCTTT.

This clonotype was detected many times. The rearrangement joins TRBV28 to TRBJ2-7; TRBD2 is a possible D gene (6 bases). CDR1 MDHEN and CDR2 SYDVKM come from the germline V gene. The CDR3 has 13 amino acids. Trimming cost V 5 bases and J 4 bases, with 12 bases left between them. CDR3 residues: CASSPSGLYEQYF. For the CDR3, the DNA is TGTGCCAGCAGTCCTTCGGGACTTTACGAGCAGTACTTC.

V is TRBV5-1 and J is TRBJ2-7; TRBD1 is a possible D gene (6 bases). Germline-derived CDR1 and CDR2 are SGHRS and YFSETQ. This CDR3 region has 15 residues. Trimming left V 4 bases short and J 1 base short, with 15 bases between. The CDR3 coding sequence is TGCGCCAGCAGCCCCGGACAGAGATTATCCTACGAGCAGTACTTC. It translates to CASSPGQRLSYEQYF.

A few counts support this clonotype. The rearrangement joins TRBV6-1 to TRBJ1-6; no reliable D call. Trimming removed 6 bases at V and 10 bases at J, with 22 bases between. The CDR3 covers 16 residues. The germline gives CDR1 MNHNS, CDR2 SASEGT. In nucleotides, the CDR3 is TGTGCCAGCAGCAGGACTGGAGGTCGGGTAGTCTCACCCCTCCACTTT. This gives the protein CASSRTGGRVVSPLHF.

This clonotype showed up just a few times. This chain connects TRBV14 to TRBJ2-3; D call uncertain. The CDR3 extends over 11 amino acids. V was shortened by 5 bases and J by 7 bases, with 7 bases between the two germline ends. Looked up from germline, CDR1 is SGHDN and CDR2 is FVKESK. The CDR3 spells CASSSEYTQYF. Here the CDR3 DNA reads TGTGCCAGCAGCTCGGAGTATACGCAGTATTTT. Looking up the rest from reference TRBV14 and TRBJ2-3 gives the full variable domain: EAGVTQFPSHSVIEKGQTVTLRCDPISGHDNLYWYRRVMGKEIKFLLHFVKESKQDESGMPNNRFLAERTGGTYSTLKVQPAELEDSGVYFCASSSEYTQYFGPGTRLTVL.

This clonotype showed up many times. The chain links TRBV5-1 to TRBJ2-1; 9 nucleotides align to TRBD2. The CDR3 has 13 residues. The germline CDR1 and CDR2 sequences are SGHRS and YFSETQ. V gave up 4 bases and J gave up 14 bases; unmatched junction bases: 10. The CDR3 nucleotides are TGCGCCAGCAGCCTTACTCGACTAGCGGTCGAGTTCTTC. Residues: CASSLTRLAVEFF.

The rearrangement links TRBV20-1 to TRBJ2-1; TRBD1 matches 8 bases. This CDR3 spans 15 amino acids. V lost 3 bases, J lost 7 bases, and 11 bases stayed unmatched. The germline V gene has CDR1 DFQATT and CDR2 SNEGSKA (reference sequence). This CDR3 reads CSASVRTGTENEQFF. CDR3 DNA sequence: TGCAGTGCTAGTGTACGGACAGGGACTGAAAATGAGCAGTTCTTC.

This clonotype was seen repeatedly, ten times or more. The chain carries TRBV27 and TRBJ2-5; TRBD2 matches at 13 bases. The V gene end was trimmed by 6 bases and the J gene end by 5 bases; junction bases not matched to a gene: 6. CDR3 length: 15 residues. CDR1 and CDR2 (germline): MNHEY, SMNVEV (reference sequence). CDR3 loop: CASSRGLAGAETQYF. The CDR3 nucleotides are TGTGCCAGCAGCCGAGGACTAGCGGGAGCCGAGACCCAGTACTTC.

This clonotype was counted between two and nine times. The chain is built from TRBV7-2 and TRBJ2-7; 9 bases match TRBD1. The junction had 7 bases not matched to a gene; V was cut back by 4 bases and J by 0 bases. CDR3 length equals 16 residues. Germline V gene sequence: CDR1 SGHTA, CDR2 FQGNSA. CDR3: CASSSPGTGHSYEQYF. The DNA for the CDR3 is TGTGCCAGCAGCTCACCCGGGACAGGGCACTCCTACGAGCAGTACTTC.

This chain links TRBV20-1 with TRBJ2-1; 8 nucleotides line up with TRBD2. Germline CDR1 and CDR2: DFQATT and SNEGSKA (reference sequence). Losses at the gene ends were 3 bases for V and 6 bases for J; bases not matched to a gene: 10. The length of the CDR3 is 15 residues. CDR3 DNA sequence: TGCAGTGCTAGCAGCGGGAGAGGGGGTAGCAATGAGCAGTTCTTC. This encodes CSASSGRGGSNEQFF.

J is TRBJ2-7 and V is TRBV20-1; 7 bases map to TRBD2. The CDR3 totals 13 residues. CDR1 and CDR2 (germline): DFQATT, SNEGSKA (reference sequence). The junction had 11 bases not matched to a gene; V was cut back by 8 bases and J by 4 bases. CDR3 region: CSLTGGLQYEQYF. CDR3 DNA sequence: TGCAGTCTGACTGGGGGACTACAATACGAGCAGTACTTC.

This clonotype was seen many times. The V and J genes are TRBV7-9 and TRBJ2-7; D might be TRBD2 (6 bases). The germline CDR1 and CDR2 sequences are SEHNR and FQNEAQ (reference sequence). V shed 4 bases and J shed 3 bases, with 7 bases lying between them. This CDR3 region has 12 residues. The chain's CDR3 is CASSWRGYEQYF. CDR3 DNA: TGTGCCAGCAGCTGGAGGGGCTACGAGCAGTACTTC.

This clonotype was recorded a few times. The CDR3 sequence: CASSYSRPQTGRSYEQYF. CDR3 in DNA: TGTGCCAGCAGTTACTCGAGGCCCCAAACAGGGAGGTCCTACGAGCAGTACTTC. This chain joins TRBV6-5 and TRBJ2-7; either TRBD1 or TRBD2 may supply D (6 bases each). CDR1 MNHEY and CDR2 SVGAGI come from the germline V gene. Trimming shortened V by 0 bases and J by 1 base, and 19 bases separated the two germline ends. The CDR3 length is 18 residues.

CDR3 bases: TGTGCCAGCAGCCAAGGCTTTGGCGGGGGGGAGTACAATGAGCAGTTCTTC. Its translation: CASSQGFGGGEYNEQFF. The chain is built from TRBV3-1 and TRBJ2-1; TRBD2 matches 9 bases. This CDR3 is 17 amino acids long. Germline trimming cut 1 base from V and 4 bases from J; bases unmatched to any gene: 8. Germline assignment: CDR1 LGHDT and CDR2 YNNKEL (reference sequence).

The gene calls are TRBV5-1 and TRBJ2-3; no reliable D call. Germline CDR1 reads SGHRS; CDR2 reads YFSETQ. With 3 bases removed from V and 6 bases from J, the gap between germline ends came to 8 bases. The CDR3 totals 12 residues. This CDR3 reads CASSYLGDTQYF. CDR3 bases: TGCGCCAGCAGCTACCTGGGGGATACGCAGTATTTT.

This clonotype showed up many times. The rearrangement links TRBV12-3 or TRBV12-4 to TRBJ2-5; D may be TRBD2 (6 bases). V was trimmed by 2 bases and J by 4 bases, leaving 14 bases between them. The CDR3 loop spans 15 amino acids. CDR3 in DNA: TGTGCCAGCAGTTTAATGACGGGAGAGGGAGAGACCCAGTACTTC. Amino acids: CASSLMTGEGETQYF.

This clonotype occurred many times. The chain joins TRBV12-3 or TRBV12-4 to TRBJ1-1; D ambiguous. The length of the CDR3 is 11 residues. V lost 1 base and J lost 10, with 7 bases in between. Here the CDR3 DNA reads TGTGCCAGCAGTTTAGGTTCGGGAGCTTTCTTT. This translates into CASSLGSGAFF.